This TCR beta chain was identified in a study of blood T cell repertoires in COVID-19. TCRdb's copy holds only in-frame clones and misses some; the assay was immunoSEQ multiplex PCR. The sample contains under 200,000 clones, roughly 80% of which appear only once. The CDR3 has 15 amino acids. Germline CDR1 is SGHTA and CDR2 is FQGNSA. V trimming: 5 bases; J trimming: 1 base; junction bases outside the gene matches: 5. This receptor was identified in a woman aged 80 or over with acute or convalescent COVID-19. The rearrangement links TRBV7-2 to TRBJ1-2, with TRBD1 matching over 9 bases. Sample: peripheral blood. DNA for the CDR3: TGTGCCAGCAGCCCGGGACAGGGTTATAACTATGGCTACACCTTC. Translation: CASSPGQGYNYGYTF.